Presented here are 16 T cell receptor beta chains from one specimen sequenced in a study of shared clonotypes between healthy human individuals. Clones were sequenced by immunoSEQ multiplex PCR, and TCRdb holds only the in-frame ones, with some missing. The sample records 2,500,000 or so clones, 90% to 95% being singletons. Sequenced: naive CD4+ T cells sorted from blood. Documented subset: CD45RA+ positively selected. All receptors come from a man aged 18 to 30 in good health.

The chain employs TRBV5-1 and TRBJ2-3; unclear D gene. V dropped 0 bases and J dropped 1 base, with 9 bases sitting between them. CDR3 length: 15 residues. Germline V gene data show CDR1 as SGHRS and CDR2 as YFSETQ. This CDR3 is CASSLDLMGTDTQYF. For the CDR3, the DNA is TGCGCCAGCAGCTTGGACCTGATGGGCACAGATACGCAGTATTTT.

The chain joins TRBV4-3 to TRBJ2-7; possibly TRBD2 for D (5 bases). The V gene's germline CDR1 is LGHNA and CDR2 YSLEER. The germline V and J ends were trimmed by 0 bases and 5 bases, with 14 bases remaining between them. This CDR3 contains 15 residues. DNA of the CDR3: TGCGCCAGCAGCCAAGAGTGGGAGAGGTTCCACGAGCAGTACTTC. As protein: CASSQEWERFHEQYF.

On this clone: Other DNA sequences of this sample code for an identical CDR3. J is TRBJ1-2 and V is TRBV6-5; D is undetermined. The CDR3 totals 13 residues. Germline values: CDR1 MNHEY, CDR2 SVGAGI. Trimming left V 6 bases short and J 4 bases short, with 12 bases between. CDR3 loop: CASSRTAGYGYTF. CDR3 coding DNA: TGTGCCAGCAGCAGGACTGCCGGCTATGGCTACACCTTC.

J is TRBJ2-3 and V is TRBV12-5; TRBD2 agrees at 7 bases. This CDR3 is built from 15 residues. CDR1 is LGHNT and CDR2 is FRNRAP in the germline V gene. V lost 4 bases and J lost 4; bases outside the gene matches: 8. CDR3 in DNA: TGTGCTAGTGGTTCAACGGGGGGTTGGTCAGATACGCAGTATTTT. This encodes CASGSTGGWSDTQYF.

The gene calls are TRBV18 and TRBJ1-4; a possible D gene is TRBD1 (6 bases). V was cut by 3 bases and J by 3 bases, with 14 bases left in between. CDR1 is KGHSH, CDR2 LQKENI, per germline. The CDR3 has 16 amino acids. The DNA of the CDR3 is TGTGCCAGCTCACCCCGACCGGGACACTCTAATGAAAAACTGTTTTTT. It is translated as CASSPRPGHSNEKLFF.

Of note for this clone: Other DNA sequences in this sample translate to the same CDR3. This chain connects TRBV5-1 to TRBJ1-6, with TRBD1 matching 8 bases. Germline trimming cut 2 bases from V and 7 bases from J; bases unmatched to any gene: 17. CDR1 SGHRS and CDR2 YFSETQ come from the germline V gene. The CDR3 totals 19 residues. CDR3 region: CASSLSERTGTGLNSPLHF. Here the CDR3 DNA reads TGCGCCAGCAGCTTAAGCGAAAGAACCGGGACAGGCCTAAATTCACCCCTCCACTTT.

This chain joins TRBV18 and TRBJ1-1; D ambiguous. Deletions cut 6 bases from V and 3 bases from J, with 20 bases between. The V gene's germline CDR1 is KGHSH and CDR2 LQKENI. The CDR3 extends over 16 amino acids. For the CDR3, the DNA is TGTGCCAGCTCTGCTAGGGTCTCTGGGATTTACACTGAAGCTTTCTTT. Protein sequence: CASSARVSGIYTEAFF. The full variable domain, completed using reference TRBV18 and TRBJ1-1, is NAGVMQNPRHLVRRRGQEARLRCSPMKGHSHVYWYRQLPEEGLKFMVYLQKENIIDESGMPKERFSAEFPKEGPSILRIQQVVRGDSAAYFCASSARVSGIYTEAFFGQGTRLTVV.

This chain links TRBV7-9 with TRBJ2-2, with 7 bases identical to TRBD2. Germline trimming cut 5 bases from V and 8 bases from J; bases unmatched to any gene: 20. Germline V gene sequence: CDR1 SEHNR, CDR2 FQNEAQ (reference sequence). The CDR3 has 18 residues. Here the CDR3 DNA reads TGTGCCAGCAGCCTAGTCGGACTAGAAATTCTCACCAAGGGGGAGCTGTTTTTT. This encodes CASSLVGLEILTKGELFF.

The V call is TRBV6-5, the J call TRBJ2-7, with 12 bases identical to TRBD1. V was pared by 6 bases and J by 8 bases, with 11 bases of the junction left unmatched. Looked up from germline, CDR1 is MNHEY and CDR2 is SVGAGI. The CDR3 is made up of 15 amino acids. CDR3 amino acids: CASSRAGTGGVQQYF. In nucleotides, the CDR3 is TGTGCCAGCAGCCGCGCCGGGACAGGGGGCGTCCAGCAGTACTTC.

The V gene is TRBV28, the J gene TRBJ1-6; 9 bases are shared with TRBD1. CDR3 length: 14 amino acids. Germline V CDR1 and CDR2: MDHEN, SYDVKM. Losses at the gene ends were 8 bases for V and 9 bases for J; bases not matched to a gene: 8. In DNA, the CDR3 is TGTGCCAGCGGATCCTTGGGACAGGGTTCACCCCTCCACTTT. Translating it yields CASGSLGQGSPLHF. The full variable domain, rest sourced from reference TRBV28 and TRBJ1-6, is DVKVTQSSRYLVKRTGEKVFLECVQDMDHENMFWYRQDPGLGLRLIYFSYDVKMKEKGDIPEGYSVSREKKERFSLILESASTNQTSMYLCASGSLGQGSPLHFGNGTRLTVT.

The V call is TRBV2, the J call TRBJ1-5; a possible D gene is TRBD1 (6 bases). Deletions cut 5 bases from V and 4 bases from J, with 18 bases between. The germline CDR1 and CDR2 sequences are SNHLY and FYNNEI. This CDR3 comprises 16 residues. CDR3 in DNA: TGTGCCAGCAGTCCCCAAGGAGGACAGATAAATCAGCCCCAGCATTTT. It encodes CASSPQGGQINQPQHF.

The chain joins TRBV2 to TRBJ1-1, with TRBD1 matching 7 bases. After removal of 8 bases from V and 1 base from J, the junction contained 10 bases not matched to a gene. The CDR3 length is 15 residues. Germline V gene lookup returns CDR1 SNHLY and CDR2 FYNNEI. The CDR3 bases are TGTGCCAGCCAGAAGGAGACAGGGACGAACACTGAAGCTTTCTTT. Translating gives CASQKETGTNTEAFF.

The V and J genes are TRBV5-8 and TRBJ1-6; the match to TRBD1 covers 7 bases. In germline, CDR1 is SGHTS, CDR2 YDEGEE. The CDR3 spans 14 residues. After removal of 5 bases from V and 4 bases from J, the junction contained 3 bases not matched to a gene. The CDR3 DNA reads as TGTGCCAGCAGGAAGGGACAGTATAATTCACCCCTCCACTTT. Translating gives CASRKGQYNSPLHF.

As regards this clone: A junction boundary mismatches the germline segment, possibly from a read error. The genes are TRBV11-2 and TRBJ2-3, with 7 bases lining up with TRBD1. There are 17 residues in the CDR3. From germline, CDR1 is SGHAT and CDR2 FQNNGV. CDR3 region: CASSQDLTGYSTDTQYF. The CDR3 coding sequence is TGCGCCAGCAGCCAAGACTTGACAGGGTATAGCACAGATACGCAGTATTTT.

Here the CDR3 DNA reads TGTGCCAGCAGCTTGATACAGGACAACACCGGGGAGCTGTTTTTT. Encoded protein: CASSLIQDNTGELFF. The chain joins TRBV5-6 to TRBJ2-2, with a weak D call TRBD1 (5 bases). The CDR3 spans 15 residues. V was cut by 1 base and J by 2 bases, with 9 bases left in between. Germline V gene lookup returns CDR1 SGHDT and CDR2 YYEEEE.

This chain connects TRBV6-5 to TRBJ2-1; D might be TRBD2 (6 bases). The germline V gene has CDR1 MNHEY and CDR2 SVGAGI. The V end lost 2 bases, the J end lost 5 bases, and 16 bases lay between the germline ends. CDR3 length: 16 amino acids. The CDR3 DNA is TGTGCCAGCAGTTACGCGGGGTTAAAAGAAAACAATGAGCAGTTCTTC. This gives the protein CASSYAGLKENNEQFF.